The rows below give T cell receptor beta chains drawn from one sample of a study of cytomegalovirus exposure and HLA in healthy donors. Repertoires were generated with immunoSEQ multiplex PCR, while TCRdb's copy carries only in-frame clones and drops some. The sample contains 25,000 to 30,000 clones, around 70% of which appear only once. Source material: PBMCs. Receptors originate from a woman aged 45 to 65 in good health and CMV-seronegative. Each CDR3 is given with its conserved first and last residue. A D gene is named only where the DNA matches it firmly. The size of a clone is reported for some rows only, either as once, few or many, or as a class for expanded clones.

TGTGCCAGCAGCCAGGGACAGTACGAGCAGTACTTC,CASSQGQYEQYF,-,TRBD1,TRBJ2-7,TRBV5-6
TGTGCCAGCAGCCGCGGGACAGGGAGCTCCTACGAGCAGTACTTC,CASSRGTGSSYEQYF,-,TRBD1,TRBJ2-7,TRBV6-6
TGTGCCAGTACCGGAACAGGGTCGGGCAATCAGCCCCAGCATTTT,CASTGTGSGNQPQHF,-,-,TRBJ1-5,TRBV19
TGTGCCAGCGGGGGACAGGAAAGAGGCGAAAAACTGTTTTTT,CASGGQERGEKLFF,-,TRBD1,TRBJ1-4,TRBV6-1
TGTGCCAGCAGTTCTCGGACTAGCACAGATACGCAGTATTTT,CASSSRTSTDTQYF,few,-,TRBJ2-3,TRBV6-5
TGTGCCAGCTCCTTGGACAGGGGAGATTCACCCCTCCACTTT,CASSLDRGDSPLHF,-,TRBD1,TRBJ1-6,TRBV18
TGTGCCAGCAGTACAGGGCAAGGAAACACCATATATTTT,CASSTGQGNTIYF,-,-,TRBJ1-3,TRBV4-2
TGTGCCACCCGTGCGACAGCCAACACTGAAGCTTTCTTT,CATRATANTEAFF,-,-,TRBJ1-1,TRBV10-3
TGTGCCAGCAGTGGCATCCCAGCACAGGGCGAGCAGTACTTC,CASSGIPAQGEQYF,-,-,TRBJ2-7,TRBV25-1
TGTGCCAGCAGAGGGGTAGGGAACTATGGCTACACCTTC,CASRGVGNYGYTF,-,-,TRBJ1-2,TRBV25-1
TGTGCCAGCAGCTCCGTTTACGAGCAGTACTTC,CASSSVYEQYF,once,-,TRBJ2-7,TRBV7-4
TGTGCCAGCAGCTTACAGGTGAACACTGAAGCTTTCTTT,CASSLQVNTEAFF,-,-,TRBJ1-1,TRBV7-3
TGTGCCAGCAGACGAAGTTTCCAAAACCAGGAAAAACTGTTTTTT,CASRRSFQNQEKLFF,few,-,TRBJ1-4,TRBV6-5
TGTGCCACCAGCAGAGATCGGGGATCACCCCTCCACTTT,CATSRDRGSPLHF,once,-,TRBJ1-6,TRBV15
TGTGCCAGCAGCTTTCAGGGAGCCAAAAACATTCAGTACTTC,CASSFQGAKNIQYF,-,-,TRBJ2-4,TRBV7-9
TGTGCCAGCAGCACCTCCCGGACAGGCAGAGCTTTCTTT,CASSTSRTGRAFF,-,TRBD1,TRBJ1-1,TRBV7-6
TGTGCCATCAGTGACACTGGAAACACCATATATTTT,CAISDTGNTIYF,few,-,TRBJ1-3,TRBV10-3
TGCGCCAGCAGCCAAAGGACTAGCGACCCCACCCAGTACTTC,CASSQRTSDPTQYF,-,TRBD2,TRBJ2-5,TRBV4-1
TGTGCCAGCAGCTTCACCGGGTCGGATACGCAGTATTTT,CASSFTGSDTQYF,-,-,TRBJ2-3,TRBV6-5
TGTGCCAGCAGCGAGGACCCTCAACTAGGGAATGAGCAGTTCTTC,CASSEDPQLGNEQFF,-,-,TRBJ2-1,TRBV7-6
TGTGCCAGCAGTGTAACGGGCACAGATACGCAGTATTTT,CASSVTGTDTQYF,-,-,TRBJ2-3,TRBV25-1
TGTGCCAGCAGTGAAGCGGGGGACAGGGGAGATGAGCAGTTCTTC,CASSEAGDRGDEQFF,-,TRBD1,TRBJ2-1,TRBV6-1
TGTGCCAGCAGTTTATTACTTGCCACTGAAGCTTTCTTT,CASSLLLATEAFF,few,-,TRBJ1-1,TRBV28
TGTGCCATCAGTGGAGGGCTCTCCTACGAGCAGTACTTC,CAISGGLSYEQYF,-,-,TRBJ2-7,TRBV10-3
TGTGCCAGCAGCGCCCGGGATGAAGCTTTCTTT,CASSARDEAFF,-,-,TRBJ1-1,TRBV5-6
TGTGCCAGTAATAGGGGGGGCTCTGGCTACACCTTC,CASNRGGSGYTF,-,-,TRBJ1-2,TRBV25-1
TGCAGCGTTGAAAGCAGGGGCGGGGGCGAGCAGTACTTC,CSVESRGGGEQYF,-,-,TRBJ2-7,TRBV29-1
TGTGCCAGCAGCGACGGGACAGGGCAAGAGACCCAGTACTTC,CASSDGTGQETQYF,-,TRBD1,TRBJ2-5,TRBV9
TGTGCTAGCAGTCGAGGGACAGGTTCTAGCTCCTACAATGAGCAGTTCTTC,CASSRGTGSSSYNEQFF,few,TRBD1,TRBJ2-1,TRBV7-7
TGTGCCGCTATGGGGGCCCTAGGGGTTGAAAAACTGTTTTTT,CAAMGALGVEKLFF,-,-,TRBJ1-4,TRBV25-1
TGTGCCAGCAGGTACAGGGACTACGGGGAGCTGTTTTTT,CASRYRDYGELFF,-,-,TRBJ2-2,TRBV6-1
TGCAGCACCAAGGGACAGGACGGCAATGAGCAGTTCTTC,CSTKGQDGNEQFF,-,TRBD1,TRBJ2-1,TRBV29-1
TGCGCCAGCAGTGAGGGGTTAGCGGGAGTGAGTCCGTTCTTC,CASSEGLAGVSPFF,-,TRBD2,TRBJ2-1,TRBV10-1
TGTGCCAGCAGTCGACAGTATACCTACGAGCAGTACTTC,CASSRQYTYEQYF,-,-,TRBJ2-7,TRBV6-5
TGTGCCAGCAGCTTGGCCCAGGCCCGCTACACCTTC,CASSLAQARYTF,-,-,TRBJ1-2,TRBV5-6
TGTGCCAGCAGCGCTCGAGGTGGGTTGAACACTGAAGCTTTCTTT,CASSARGGLNTEAFF,-,-,TRBJ1-1,TRBV7-2
TGTGCCAGCAGCCAAGGGGGAGGGAAGTTCAATGAGCAGTTCTTC,CASSQGGGKFNEQFF,-,TRBD2,TRBJ2-1,TRBV14
TGCGCCAGCAGCCTCCTCGGTGGAGCGGGGGGGCCTAAAGAGACCCAGTACTTC,CASSLLGGAGGPKETQYF,-,TRBD2,TRBJ2-5,TRBV4-1
TGTGCCAGCAGTTTAAGTCAACAGGGAAAGAATGAGCAGTTCTTC,CASSLSQQGKNEQFF,-,-,TRBJ2-1,TRBV28
TGTGCCAGCAGTTATGGACAGGGCCCATGGGGTACGCAGTATTTT,CASSYGQGPWGTQYF,-,TRBD1,TRBJ2-3,TRBV6-5
TGCGCCAGCAGCCAAGATAGGGGACAGGGTGGAGGCTACACCTTC,CASSQDRGQGGGYTF,-,TRBD1,TRBJ1-2,TRBV4-1
TGTGCCAGCAGTACCCCCGAGGGGGCTATTCGCCCTGAAGCTTTCTTT,CASSTPEGAIRPEAFF,-,TRBD1,TRBJ1-1,TRBV28
TGCAGCGTTGAAAGGGGGCTGAACACTGAAGCTTTCTTT,CSVERGLNTEAFF,-,TRBD1,TRBJ1-1,TRBV29-1
TGTGCCAGCAGCCTCACAGGGACCTCTGGAAACACCATATATTTT,CASSLTGTSGNTIYF,-,-,TRBJ1-3,TRBV6-5
TGTGCCAGCAGCTTCGTGTTAAGGACAGAAGCGAACACTGAAGCTTTCTTT,CASSFVLRTEANTEAFF,few,-,TRBJ1-1,TRBV7-9
TGTGCCAGCACCTCGCGGGACAGGCTTCATGGCTACACCTTC,CASTSRDRLHGYTF,-,TRBD1,TRBJ1-2,TRBV2